This T cell receptor (beta chain) was documented in a study of prognosis after radiotherapy for stage I lung cancer. Looking at the study overall: Of the enrolled patients, around 14 had newly diagnosed primary stage I lung tumors, while four or five had oligometastatic NSCLC following surgical resection of the primary tumor. With around 13 men and over 5 women, the cohort's median age was roughly 74 years, range about 50–95. Study results and caveats: Some patients went on to develop distant metastases. Their Shannon entropy after stereotactic body radiation therapy was lower, and its change from baseline was also lower.

CDR1 and CDR2 from the germline V gene are SGHRS and YFSETQ. V gave up 4 bases and J gave up 8 bases; unmatched junction bases: 8. This CDR3 comprises 14 residues. Multiplex PCR in two rounds served to amplify TCR beta CDR3 from genomic DNA. The authors ran first-round PCR with primers specific to each TRBV and TRBJ gene. TCRdb independently ran MiXCR on the multiplex PCR reads; one entry per CDR3 protein. The table has 30,000 to 40,000 distinct CDR3 sequences, around 30% seen once. This clonotype was counted many times. Its antigen is unidentified. The source was PBMCs, collected before or after stereotactic body radiation therapy (not recorded which). This clonotype was obtained from a donor aged 50 or older with non-small cell lung cancer. The chain combines TRBV5-1 with TRBJ1-4, with TRBD1 identical over 7 bases. The CDR3 DNA reads TGCGCCAGCAGCGTGGGACAGCCCCTAGAAAAACTGTTTTTT. It yields the protein CASSVGQPLEKLFF.